This TCR beta chain stems from a study of blood T cells in healthy people across ages (dated by TCRdb to the mid-2010s). Looking at the study overall: Template switching captured roughly one uniquely barcoded TCR beta cDNA molecule per two T cells in model experiments. The study analyzed two additional independent replicas of 1 million unique cDNA reads from the same blood draw for two donors, one aged 18 to 29 and one aged 80 or older. Using deep sequencing normalized with unique cDNA molecular identifiers, the study measured how TCR beta repertoire diversity changes with age. Donors were grouped into four age groups: young (average roughly 15 years), middle-aged (under 40), aged (62) and long-lived (approximately 78). Broad study findings and their caveats: Because donor CMV infection status was unknown, age-related changes in expanded clonotypes were potentially confounded. There was a strong correlation between observed TCR beta diversity and the percentage of naive T cells measured by flow cytometry. As age increased, observed TCR beta diversity per million T cells dropped in a roughly linear way, and a significant reduction was already evident by age 40. Total diversity estimates from one million sequenced T cells were considered lower bounds and underestimates. Because profiling used bulk unsorted PBMCs, naive and antigen-experienced compartments could not be compared conclusively. Compared with the aged group, more naive CD4+ T cells, fewer expanded clones and increased TCR diversity were shown by the long-lived group, suggesting age selection.

Clipping removes 3 bases from V and 1 base from J, with 5 as the unmatched junction base count. The germline V gene provides CDR1 MGHRA and CDR2 YSYEKL. Counted from cysteine to phenylalanine, this CDR3 has 15 amino acids. The retained sequence is limited to the CDR3, 45 bases, with the frame set at the first base. This clonotype was seen only a few times. Its specific antigen is unknown. One base away there is no much larger clone; base qualities are not given. Library creation used 5' RACE. The reads were generated on an Illumina HiSeq 2500. A second PCR of about 6 to 12 cycles was run with a J-beta primer mix and a sample-barcoded 5' primer. Each TCR beta cDNA molecule received a unique molecular identifier from a template-switch 5' adaptor carrying 12 random nucleotides. At least 3 million CDR3-containing paired-end reads were obtained from each sample. First-strand cDNA synthesis was performed from all RNA using the Mint cDNA synthesis kit, with priming by a TRBC-specific oligonucleotide. Following uracil-DNA glycosylase treatment, all cDNA underwent a first 18-cycle PCR with the universal primers M1SS and BC2_uni_R. The authors processed their data as follows. Normalization of each sample was performed by random selection of 1 million high-quality reads, each carrying a distinct molecular identifier. Reads with shared molecular identifiers were discarded instead of being binned into consensus sequences. CDR3 identification, clonotype clustering and error correction used MiTCR with a Q25 quality threshold and the strictest error-elimination algorithm. A nonparametric unseen species model using Euler transformation provided a lower-bound estimate of total TCR beta diversity. Using fastp at Q25 and MiXCR, TCRdb reprocessed the public reads and kept productive beta chains. When rows share a CDR3 protein, they turn into one entry using the most common DNA and genes. The V and J calls come from TCRdb's annotation, not from the publication. The sample table records about 540,000 distinct CDR3 sequences; 24% of these occur just once. The ten most abundant clones make up approximately 8.7% of the sample.

The approximately 41 donors, aged about 6 to 95 years, were systemically healthy Caucasian individuals from Russia. Ten milliliters of peripheral blood were drawn from each donor into EDTA-treated Vacutainer tubes. PBMCs were isolated by Ficoll-Paque density-gradient centrifugation, with at least 6 million obtained per sample. Trizol reagent was used to extract total RNA from PBMCs, with at least 5 micrograms per sample. Naive CD45RAhigh/CD27high T cell percentages were measured by flow cytometry on a PBMC aliquot from every donor. Separately, the same data were catalogued under a study of T cells of mothers and their children. From the second report: The donors were nine systemically healthy Caucasian individuals, made up of three mothers and their six children. cDNA synthesis used all of the extracted RNA, with approximately 1.6 ug of RNA in each 15 ul reaction. In the second PCR, sample barcodes and 2-4 random nucleotides were introduced via the M1S primer. Each mother yielded over 8.5 million TCR beta CDR3 reads and each child about 3 million reads. TCR recombination output is similarly shaped by thymic selection in related and unrelated pairs, with a minor effect exerted by inherited differences. Related mother-child pairs always showed normalized repertoire overlap that was slightly higher than in unrelated mother-child pairs, though the difference was never significant. No persistent microchimeric T cell clones were found, with a detection sensitivity of 85 to 100 clones per million clonotypes. Deep NGS was used in the study to compare the TCR beta repertoires of mothers and children and to look for features that separate related mother-child pairs from unrelated individuals. The mean age was about 40 +/- 4 years for the mothers and about 10 +/- 4 years for the children. After adapters were ligated using NEBNext reagents, the libraries underwent 100+100 nt paired-end sequencing on an Illumina HiSeq 2000. To prevent cross-contamination, the mother and child libraries were prepared a month apart and were sequenced in separate runs. Each donor had between about 450,000 and 2,100,000 distinct TCR beta clonotypes identified. Naive TCR beta clonotypes were estimated from low-frequency clonotypes matched to each donor's FACS-determined naive share, without sorting.

The chain is assembled from TRBV4-1 and TRBJ1-1; 7 nucleotides in the junction match TRBD1. The source is a boy aged 5-17 years in good health. Sequenced: blood. The CDR3 region has the sequence CASSQETGANTEAFF. At the DNA level, the sequence is TGCGCCAGCAGCCAGGAAACAGGGGCGAACACTGAAGCTTTCTTT.